Sequencing of this T cell receptor beta chain was carried out in a study of T cell changes during pregnancy in multiple sclerosis. CDR3 length: 14 residues. V lost 4 bases and J lost 5, with 14 bases in between. Per the germline V gene, CDR1 is SGHAT and CDR2 is FQNNGV. Method: immunoSEQ multiplex PCR; TCRdb's copy keeps in-frame clones and lacks some. The sample contains approximately 110,000 clones, approximately 90% of which appear only once. The chain uses TRBV11-2 and TRBJ1-1; tentatively, D is TRBD1 (6 bases). This TCR derives from a female donor with multiple sclerosis, enrolled in a pregnancy study. The sample consisted of peripheral blood, taken after pregnancy. The CDR3 DNA reads as TGTGCCAGCAGCTGGGCGACAGGCGGGACTGAAGCTTTCTTT. It codes for CASSWATGGTEAFF.